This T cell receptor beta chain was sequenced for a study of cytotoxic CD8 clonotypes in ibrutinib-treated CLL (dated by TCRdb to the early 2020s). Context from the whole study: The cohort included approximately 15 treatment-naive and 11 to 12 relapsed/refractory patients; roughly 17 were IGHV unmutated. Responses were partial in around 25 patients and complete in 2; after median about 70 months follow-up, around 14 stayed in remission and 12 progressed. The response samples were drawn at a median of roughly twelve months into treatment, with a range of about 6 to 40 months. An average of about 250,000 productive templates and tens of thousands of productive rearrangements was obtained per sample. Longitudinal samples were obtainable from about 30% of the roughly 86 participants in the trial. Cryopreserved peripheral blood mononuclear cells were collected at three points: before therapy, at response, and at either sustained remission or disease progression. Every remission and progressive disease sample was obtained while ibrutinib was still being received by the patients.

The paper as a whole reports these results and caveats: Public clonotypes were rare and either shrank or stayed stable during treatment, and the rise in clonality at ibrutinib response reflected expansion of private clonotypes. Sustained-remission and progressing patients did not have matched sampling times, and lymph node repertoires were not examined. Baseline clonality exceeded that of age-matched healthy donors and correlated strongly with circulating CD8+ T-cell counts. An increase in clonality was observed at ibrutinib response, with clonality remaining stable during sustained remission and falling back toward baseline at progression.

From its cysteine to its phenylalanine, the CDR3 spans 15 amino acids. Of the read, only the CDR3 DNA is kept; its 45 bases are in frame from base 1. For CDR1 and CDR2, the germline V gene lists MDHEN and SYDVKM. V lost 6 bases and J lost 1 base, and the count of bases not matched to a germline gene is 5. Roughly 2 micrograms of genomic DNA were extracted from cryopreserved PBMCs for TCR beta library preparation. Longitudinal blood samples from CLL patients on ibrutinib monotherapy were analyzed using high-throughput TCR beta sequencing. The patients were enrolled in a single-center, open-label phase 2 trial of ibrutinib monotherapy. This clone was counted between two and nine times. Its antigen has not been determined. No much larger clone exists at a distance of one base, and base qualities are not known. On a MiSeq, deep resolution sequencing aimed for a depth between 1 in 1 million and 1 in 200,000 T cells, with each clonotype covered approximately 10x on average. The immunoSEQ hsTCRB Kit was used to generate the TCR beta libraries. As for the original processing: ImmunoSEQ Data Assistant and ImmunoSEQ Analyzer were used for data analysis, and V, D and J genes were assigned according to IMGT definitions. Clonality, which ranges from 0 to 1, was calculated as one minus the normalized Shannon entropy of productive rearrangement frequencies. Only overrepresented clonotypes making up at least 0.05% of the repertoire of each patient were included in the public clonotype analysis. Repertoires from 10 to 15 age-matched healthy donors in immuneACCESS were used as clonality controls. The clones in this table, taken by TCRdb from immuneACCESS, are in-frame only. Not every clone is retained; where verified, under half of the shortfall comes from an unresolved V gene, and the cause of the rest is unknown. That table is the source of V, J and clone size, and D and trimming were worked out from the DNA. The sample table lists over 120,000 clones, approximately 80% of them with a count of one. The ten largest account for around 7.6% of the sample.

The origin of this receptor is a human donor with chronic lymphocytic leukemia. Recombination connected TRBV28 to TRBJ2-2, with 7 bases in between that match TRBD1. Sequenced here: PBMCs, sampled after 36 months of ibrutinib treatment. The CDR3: CASSTGTENTGELFF. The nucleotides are TGTGCCAGCAGCACCGGGACAGAGAACACCGGGGAGCTGTTTTTT.